The 8 T cell receptor beta chains in this list originate from one sample, sequenced in a study of blood T cell repertoires in COVID-19. The table came from immunoSEQ multiplex PCR; TCRdb's copy has only in-frame clones and leaves some out. The sample consists of tens of thousands of clones, around four fifths of them appearing once. Sequencing input: peripheral blood. The receptors were sampled from a man aged 50-59 years with active COVID-19.

The chain combines TRBV4-1 with TRBJ2-7; TRBD2 might be the D (5 bases). CDR3 length: 14 amino acids. Germline CDR1 MGHRA, CDR2 YSYEKL. V was shortened by 4 bases and J by 0 bases, with 10 bases between the two germline ends. The CDR3 DNA follows: TGCGCCAGCAGCCTCATGGCGGGCTCCTACGAGCAGTACTTC. Amino acid sequence: CASSLMAGSYEQYF.

J is TRBJ2-2 and V is TRBV7-9; the D gene is possibly TRBD2 (5 bases). The length of the CDR3 is 16 residues. Trimming left V 2 bases short and J 1 base short, with 11 bases between. Per germline, CDR1 SEHNR and CDR2 FQNEAQ (reference sequence). CDR3 sequence reads: CASSLKGSLNTGELFF. The CDR3 DNA reads as TGTGCCAGCAGCTTAAAAGGGAGTCTGAACACCGGGGAGCTGTTTTTT.

This clone was counted a single time. The chain recombines TRBV12-5 with TRBJ2-3; 9 positions agree with TRBD2. V trimming: 1 base; J trimming: 3 bases; junction bases outside the gene matches: 2. CDR1 LGHNT and CDR2 FRNRAP come from the germline V gene. This CDR3 spans 15 amino acids. CDR3 sequence (DNA): TGTGCTAGTGGTTTGGGACTAGCGGAGACAGATACGCAGTATTTT. Translating it yields CASGLGLAETDTQYF.

V gene TRBV5-6 combines with J gene TRBJ2-3, with TRBD2 matching 9 bases. This CDR3 has 16 amino acids. V shed 4 bases and J 2 bases; nucleotides not matched to a gene: 8. Germline loops: CDR1 SGHDT, CDR2 YYEEEE. CDR3 sequence reads: CASSVGLASSTDTQYF. In DNA form, the CDR3 reads TGTGCCAGCAGCGTGGGACTAGCCTCATCCACAGATACGCAGTATTTT.

About this clone itself: The junction does not match germline at one end; this may be a read error. This chain joins TRBV7-9 and TRBJ2-3; 15 nucleotides line up with TRBD2. The CDR3 runs to 12 residues. CDR1 is SEHNR, CDR2 FQNEAQ, per germline (reference sequence). Written as DNA, the CDR3 is TGTGCCAGCAGCTTACCGGGACTAGCGGGAGGTTTT. This codes for CASSLPGLAGGF. Using reference TRBV7-9 and TRBJ2-3 for the parts outside the CDR3, the full variable domain is DTGVSQNPRHKITKRGQNVTFRCDPISEHNRLYWYRQTLGQGPEFLTYFQNEAQLEKSRLLSDRFSAERPKGSFSTLEIQRTEQGDSAMYLCASSLPGLAGGFGPGTRLTVL.

This clone appeared a single time. The chain is built from TRBV15 and TRBJ2-7; 7 nucleotides align to TRBD2. CDR1 is LNHNV, CDR2 YYDKDF, per germline (reference sequence). V dropped 0 bases and J dropped 1; count of bases not matched to a gene: 0. This CDR3 has 14 amino acids. The CDR3: CATSREGGSYEQYF. CDR3 DNA: TGTGCCACCAGCAGAGAGGGAGGGTCCTACGAGCAGTACTTC.

V is TRBV7-2 and J is TRBJ1-4, with TRBD1 matching 9 bases. There are 14 residues in the CDR3. J was trimmed by 7 bases and V by 5 bases; bases with no gene match: 5. Looked up from germline, CDR1 is SGHTA and CDR2 is FQGNSA. In DNA, the CDR3 is TGTGCCAGCAGCCTGACAGGGGGAGGTGAAAAACTGTTTTTT. Protein: CASSLTGGGEKLFF.

The V call is TRBV5-1, the J call TRBJ2-3; 7 nucleotides match TRBD2. Trimming cost V 3 bases and J 0 bases; bases outside gene matches: 7. The germline gives CDR1 SGHRS, CDR2 YFSETQ. The CDR3 has 16 amino acids. Here the CDR3 reads CASSSGLVGSTDTQYF. DNA of the CDR3: TGCGCCAGCAGCTCCGGACTAGTCGGTAGCACAGATACGCAGTATTTT. Full variable domain (outside the CDR3, taken from reference TRBV5-1 and TRBJ2-3): KAGVTQTPRYLIKTRGQQVTLSCSPISGHRSVSWYQQTPGQGLQFLFEYFSETQRNKGNFPGRFSGRQFSNSRSEMNVSTLELGDSALYLCASSSGLVGSTDTQYFGPGTRLTVL.